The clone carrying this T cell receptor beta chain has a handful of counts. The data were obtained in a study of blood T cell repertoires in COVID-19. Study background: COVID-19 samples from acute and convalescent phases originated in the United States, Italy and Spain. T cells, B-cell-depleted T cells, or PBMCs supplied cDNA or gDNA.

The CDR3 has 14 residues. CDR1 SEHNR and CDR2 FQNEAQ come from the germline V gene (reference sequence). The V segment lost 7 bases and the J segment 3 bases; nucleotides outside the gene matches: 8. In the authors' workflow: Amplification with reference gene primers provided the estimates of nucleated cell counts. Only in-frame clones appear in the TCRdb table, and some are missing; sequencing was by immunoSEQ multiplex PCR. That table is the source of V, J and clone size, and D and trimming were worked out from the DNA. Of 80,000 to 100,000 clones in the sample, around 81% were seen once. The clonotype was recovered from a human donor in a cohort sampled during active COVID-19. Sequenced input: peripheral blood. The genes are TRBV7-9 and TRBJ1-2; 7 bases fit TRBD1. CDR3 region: CASTGGQGDYGYTF. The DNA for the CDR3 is TGTGCCAGCACCGGGGGTCAGGGGGACTATGGCTACACCTTC.